These 23 T cell receptor beta chains originate from one sample sequenced in a study of blood T cell repertoires in COVID-19. Sequencing was performed with immunoSEQ multiplex PCR; in TCRdb, only in-frame clones are kept and a portion is missing. The sample carries about 36,000 clones, about 85% recorded once. Sequencing was performed on peripheral blood. The receptors originated from a human donor in a cohort sampled during active COVID-19.

The gene calls are TRBV5-1 and TRBJ2-5, with D perhaps TRBD2 (5 bases). Looked up from germline, CDR1 is SGHRS and CDR2 is YFSETQ. Trimming shortened V by 6 bases and J by 3 bases, and 15 bases separated the two germline ends. The CDR3 runs to 14 residues. The CDR3 DNA reads as TGCGCCAGCACCCGGGGTATGGAAAAAGAGACCCAGTACTTC. Protein product: CASTRGMEKETQYF.

This clone turned up a few times. The chain uses TRBV19 and TRBJ1-2; D is ambiguous. CDR3 length equals 13 residues. CDR1 is LNHDA, CDR2 SQIVND, per germline (reference sequence). V shed 1 base and J shed 2 bases, with 5 bases lying between them. Here the CDR3 reads CASSIGENYGYTF. The CDR3 DNA sequence: TGTGCCAGTAGTATAGGAGAGAACTATGGCTACACCTTC.

The chain links TRBV27 to TRBJ2-1; maybe TRBD1 (5 bases). The CDR3 consists of 16 residues. Germline CDR1 and CDR2: MNHEY and SMNVEV (reference sequence). Deletions cut 0 bases from V and 7 bases from J, with 16 bases between. This CDR3 is CASSLSDSLSVNEQFF. CDR3 nucleotides: TGTGCCAGCAGTTTATCCGACAGCCTGTCAGTAAATGAGCAGTTCTTC.

The chain carries TRBV4-3 and TRBJ1-2; the D is unclear. Germline V gives CDR1 LGHNA, CDR2 YSLEER. V was clipped by 3 bases and J by 3 bases, with 8 bases between them. This CDR3 spans 13 amino acids. The CDR3 region has the DNA TGCGCCAGCAGCCAGGAGGATCACTATGGCTACACCTTC. It is translated as CASSQEDHYGYTF.

This chain links TRBV18 with TRBJ1-1; the match to TRBD1 covers 7 bases. With 1 base clipped from V and 1 base from J, the junction kept 3 bases outside the gene matches. CDR1 and CDR2 (germline): KGHSH, LQKENI. The CDR3 contains 15 residues. The CDR3 nucleotides are TGTGCCAGCTCACCACGGACAGGAACGAACACTGAAGCTTTCTTT. Amino acids: CASSPRTGTNTEAFF.

This chain connects TRBV15 to TRBJ1-2, with D maybe TRBD1 (6 bases). Per germline, CDR1 LNHNV and CDR2 YYDKDF (reference sequence). V was pared by 7 bases and J by 2 bases, with 14 bases between. CDR3 size: 14 residues. In nucleotides, the CDR3 is TGTGCCACCAATGATCAGGGGCGAAACTATGGCTACACCTTC. Encoded protein: CATNDQGRNYGYTF.

V gene TRBV3-1 (or the pseudogene TRBV3-2) combines with J gene TRBJ2-4; D is ambiguous. CDR3 length: 17 residues. The V gene's germline CDR1 is LGHDT and CDR2 YNNKEL (reference sequence). V was cut by 3 bases and J by 1 base, with 16 bases left in between. CDR3 loop: CASSQANPSWAKNIQYF. The CDR3 nucleotides are TGTGCCAGCAGCCAGGCCAACCCCTCCTGGGCCAAAAACATTCAGTACTTC.

This chain joins TRBV13 and TRBJ2-7; maybe TRBD1 (6 bases). Germline V gene lookup returns CDR1 PRHDT and CDR2 FYEKMQ (reference sequence). CDR3 size: 14 residues. The germline V and J ends were trimmed by 5 bases and 3 bases, with 14 bases remaining between them. The CDR3 is CASSRGQLSYEQYF. DNA of the CDR3: TGTGCCAGCAGCCGGGGACAACTGAGCTACGAGCAGTACTTC.

The chain links TRBV7-9 to TRBJ1-4; weak D call: TRBD1 (5 bases). Germline assignment: CDR1 SEHNR and CDR2 FQNEAQ (reference sequence). V was pared by 2 bases and J by 4 bases, with 8 bases between. The CDR3 length is 14 residues. CDR3 DNA: TGTGCCAGCAGCTTACAGGGAGGTAATGAAAAACTGTTTTTT. Its translation is CASSLQGGNEKLFF.

The CDR3 loop reads CASGEQGMQETQYF. CDR3 bases: TGTGCCAGCGGCGAACAGGGAATGCAAGAGACCCAGTACTTC. The V and J genes are TRBV9 and TRBJ2-5; weak D call: TRBD1 (6 bases). Trimming stripped 7 bases from V and 2 bases from J, with 15 bases between. Germline assignment: CDR1 SGDLS and CDR2 YYNGEE. CDR3 length: 14 residues.

This clone was found once. The DNA for the CDR3 is TGTGCCAGCAGTTACTCGCCGGGACAGATGATAGGGACCCAGTACTTC. This gives the protein CASSYSPGQMIGTQYF. The chain joins TRBV6-5 to TRBJ2-5; TRBD1 matches 7 bases. The J segment lost 7 bases and the V segment lost 0 bases, leaving 11 bases of the junction unmatched. Germline CDR1 is MNHEY and CDR2 is SVGAGI. The CDR3 contains 16 residues.

The rearrangement joins TRBV27 to TRBJ1-5; 7 bases fit TRBD1. Germline CDR1 and CDR2: MNHEY and SMNVEV (reference sequence). This CDR3 contains 13 residues. V trimming: 5 bases; J trimming: 5 bases; junction bases outside the gene matches: 3. This chain's CDR3 is CASSRQGHQPQHF. The CDR3, as DNA: TGTGCCAGCAGTCGACAGGGCCATCAGCCCCAGCATTTT.

J is TRBJ1-3 and V is TRBV19, with D perhaps TRBD1 (5 bases). CDR1 and CDR2 (germline): LNHDA, SQIVND (reference sequence). V dropped 8 bases and J dropped 0 bases, with 11 bases sitting between them. The CDR3 has 14 residues. The CDR3 loop reads CASDRGISGNTIYF. In DNA form, the CDR3 reads TGTGCCAGTGATAGGGGAATCTCTGGAAACACCATATATTTT.

The chain links TRBV19 to TRBJ2-5, with a weak D call TRBD2 (7 bases). Germline lookup yields CDR1 LNHDA and CDR2 SQIVND (reference sequence). The CDR3 totals 14 residues. Between the trimmed V and J ends, which lost 3 bases and 6 bases, there was a span of 14 bases. Here the CDR3 DNA reads TGTGCCAGTAGTATGAGGGGGGGGCTGCAGACCCAGTACTTC. This codes for CASSMRGGLQTQYF.

V is TRBV6-5 and J is TRBJ2-1; 9 nucleotides align to TRBD1. V shed 5 bases, J shed 4 bases, and the junction held 6 bases outside the gene matches. The CDR3 runs to 15 residues. CDR1 is MNHEY and CDR2 is SVGAGI in the germline V gene. This CDR3 reads CASSQGQGLYNEQFF. The CDR3 DNA reads TGTGCCAGCAGTCAGGGACAGGGACTTTACAATGAGCAGTTCTTC.

The V and J genes are TRBV29-1 and TRBJ2-7, with D possibly matching TRBD1 (8 bases). This CDR3 is 13 amino acids long. CDR1 is SQVTM, CDR2 ANQGSEA, per germline. V was clipped by 6 bases and J by 6 bases, with 18 bases between them. The CDR3 region is CSVRGQGGVEQYF. The CDR3 DNA sequence: TGCAGCGTCCGCGGACAGGGAGGGGTCGAGCAGTACTTC.

This clone was counted between two and nine times. The chain is built from TRBV5-4 and TRBJ1-1, with D perhaps TRBD1 (5 bases). Germline CDR1 is SGHNT and CDR2 is YYREEE (reference sequence). Trimming stripped 6 bases from V and 2 bases from J, with 11 bases between. This CDR3 is built from 13 residues. The CDR3 DNA reads TGTGCCAGCAACATCGACAGTAACACTGAAGCTTTCTTT. Its protein product is CASNIDSNTEAFF. The entire variable domain, with the rest obtained from reference TRBV5-4 and TRBJ1-1, is as follows: ETGVTQSPTHLIKTRGQQVTLRCSSQSGHNTVSWYQQALGQGPQFIFQYYREEENGRGNFPPRFSGLQFPNYSSELNVNALELDDSALYLCASNIDSNTEAFFGQGTRLTVV.

This clone showed up just a few times. The rearrangement links TRBV6-5 to TRBJ1-1; TRBD1 matches at 7 bases. V lost 6 bases to trimming and J lost 0 bases; unmatched junction nucleotides: 1. The CDR3 sequence is 13 residues long. CDR1 is MNHEY, CDR2 SVGAGI, per germline. Here the CDR3 DNA reads TGTGCCAGCAGCAGGGGGATGAACACTGAAGCTTTCTTT. It specifies CASSRGMNTEAFF.

This clone has a handful of counts. The chain couples TRBV6-2 or TRBV6-3 to TRBJ1-6, with TRBD1 matching 7 bases. Per the germline V gene, CDR1 is MNHEY and CDR2 is SVGEGT. The CDR3 is 14 amino acids. V dropped 5 bases and J dropped 10; count of bases not matched to a gene: 8. CDR3: CASSQTGYGSPLHF. DNA for the CDR3: TGTGCCAGCAGTCAGACAGGGTACGGCTCACCCCTCCACTTT.

The chain employs TRBV6-2 or TRBV6-3 and TRBJ2-1, with D perhaps matching TRBD2 (5 bases). The CDR3 consists of 16 residues. Germline lookup yields CDR1 MNHEY and CDR2 SVGEGT. Trimming removed 6 bases from V and 5 bases from J, with 20 bases in between. DNA for the CDR3: TGTGCCAGCAGCCCCCAACGGGCTCCGAGGGACAATGAGCAGTTCTTC. Translation: CASSPQRAPRDNEQFF.

This sequence joins TRBV6-2 or TRBV6-3 and TRBJ2-1; D perhaps matches TRBD2 (6 bases). CDR3 length: 20 residues. V was cut by 0 bases and J by 1 base, with 22 bases left in between. Germline CDR1 is MNHEY and CDR2 is SVGEGT. The CDR3 loop reads CASSYSTLRRGVKSYNEQFF. CDR3 coding DNA: TGTGCCAGCAGTTACTCGACGTTAAGACGCGGGGTGAAATCCTACAATGAGCAGTTCTTC.

This rearrangement joins TRBV7-9 to TRBJ1-1, with D perhaps matching TRBD1 (6 bases). In germline, CDR1 is SEHNR, CDR2 FQNEAQ (reference sequence). This CDR3 region has 12 residues. Trimming stripped 8 bases from V and 3 bases from J, with 10 bases between. The CDR3 sequence is CASGGRDTEAFF. Here the CDR3 DNA reads TGTGCCAGCGGGGGCAGGGACACTGAAGCTTTCTTT. Drawing the rest from reference TRBV7-9 and TRBJ1-1, the complete variable domain is DTGVSQNPRHKITKRGQNVTFRCDPISEHNRLYWYRQTLGQGPEFLTYFQNEAQLEKSRLLSDRFSAERPKGSFSTLEIQRTEQGDSAMYLCASGGRDTEAFFGQGTRLTVV.

The chain combines TRBV30 with TRBJ1-2; perhaps TRBD1 as D (5 bases). Germline lookup yields CDR1 GTSNPN and CDR2 SVGIG (reference sequence). Trimming stripped 0 bases from V and 6 bases from J, with 14 bases between. The CDR3 extends over 14 amino acids. CDR3 sequence: CAWSVWDLDHGYTF. The CDR3 DNA reads TGTGCCTGGAGTGTTTGGGACTTAGACCATGGCTACACCTTC.